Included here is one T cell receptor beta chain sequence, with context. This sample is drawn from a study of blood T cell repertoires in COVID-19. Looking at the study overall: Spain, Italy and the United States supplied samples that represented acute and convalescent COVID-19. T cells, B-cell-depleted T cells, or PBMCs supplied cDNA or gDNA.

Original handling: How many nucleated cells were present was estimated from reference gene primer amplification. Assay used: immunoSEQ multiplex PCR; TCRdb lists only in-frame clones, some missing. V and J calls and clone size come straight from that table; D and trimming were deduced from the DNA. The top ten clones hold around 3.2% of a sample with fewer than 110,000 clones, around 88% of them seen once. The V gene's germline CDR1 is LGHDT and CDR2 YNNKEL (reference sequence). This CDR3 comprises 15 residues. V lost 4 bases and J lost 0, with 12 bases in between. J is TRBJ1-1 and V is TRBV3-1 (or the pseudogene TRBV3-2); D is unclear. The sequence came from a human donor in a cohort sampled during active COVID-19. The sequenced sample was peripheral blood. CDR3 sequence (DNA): TGTGCCAGCAGCCCAAAGTGGGCCGTGAACACTGAAGCTTTCTTT. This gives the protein CASSPKWAVNTEAFF.